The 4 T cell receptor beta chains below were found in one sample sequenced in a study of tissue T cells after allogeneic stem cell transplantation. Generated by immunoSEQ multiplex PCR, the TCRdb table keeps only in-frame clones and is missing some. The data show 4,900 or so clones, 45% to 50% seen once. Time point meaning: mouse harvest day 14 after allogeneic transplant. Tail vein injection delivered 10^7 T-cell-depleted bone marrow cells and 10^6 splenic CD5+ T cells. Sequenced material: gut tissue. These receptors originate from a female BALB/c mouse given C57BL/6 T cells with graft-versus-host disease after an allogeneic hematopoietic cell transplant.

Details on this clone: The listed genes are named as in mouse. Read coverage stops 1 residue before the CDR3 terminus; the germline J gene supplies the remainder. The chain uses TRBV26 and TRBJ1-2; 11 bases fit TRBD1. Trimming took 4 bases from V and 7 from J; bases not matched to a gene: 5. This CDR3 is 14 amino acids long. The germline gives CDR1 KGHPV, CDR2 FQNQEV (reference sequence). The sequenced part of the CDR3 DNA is TGTGCCAGCAGTCCTTGGACAGGGGGCGTCGACTACACC. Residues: CASSPWTGGVDYT. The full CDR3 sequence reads CASSPWTGGVDYTF.

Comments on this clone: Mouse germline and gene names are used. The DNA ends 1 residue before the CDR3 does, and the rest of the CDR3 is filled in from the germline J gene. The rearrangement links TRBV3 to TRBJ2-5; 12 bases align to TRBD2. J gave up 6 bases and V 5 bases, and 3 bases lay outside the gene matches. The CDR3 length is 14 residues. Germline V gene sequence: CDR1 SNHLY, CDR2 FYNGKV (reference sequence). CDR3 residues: CASSPGLGGDTQYF. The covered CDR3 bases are TGTGCCAGCAGCCCGGGACTGGGGGGTGACACCCAGTAC.

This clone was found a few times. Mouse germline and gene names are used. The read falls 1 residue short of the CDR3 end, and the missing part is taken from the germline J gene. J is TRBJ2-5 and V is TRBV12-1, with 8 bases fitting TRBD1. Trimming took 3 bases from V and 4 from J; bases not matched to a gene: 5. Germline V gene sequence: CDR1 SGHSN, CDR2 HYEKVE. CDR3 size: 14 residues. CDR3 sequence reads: CASSFRGQEDTQYF. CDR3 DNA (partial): TGTGCCAGCTCTTTCAGGGGGCAGGAAGACACCCAGTAC. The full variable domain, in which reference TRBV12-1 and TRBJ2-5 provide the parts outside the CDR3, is DSGVVQSPRHIIKEKGGRSVLTCIPISGHSNVVWYQQTLGKELKFLIQHYEKVERDKGFLPSRFSVQQFDDYHSEMNMSALELEDSAMYFCASSFRGQEDTQYFGPGTRLLVL.

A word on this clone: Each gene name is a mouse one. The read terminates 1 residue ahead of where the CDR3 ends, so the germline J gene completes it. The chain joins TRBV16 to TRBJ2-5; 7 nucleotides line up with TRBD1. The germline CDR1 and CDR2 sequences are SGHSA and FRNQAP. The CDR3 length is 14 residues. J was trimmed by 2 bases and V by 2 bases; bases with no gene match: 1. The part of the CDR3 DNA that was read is TGTGCAAGCAGCTTACAGGGGGTCCAAGACACCCAGTAC. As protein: CASSLQGVQDTQY. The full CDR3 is CASSLQGVQDTQYF.